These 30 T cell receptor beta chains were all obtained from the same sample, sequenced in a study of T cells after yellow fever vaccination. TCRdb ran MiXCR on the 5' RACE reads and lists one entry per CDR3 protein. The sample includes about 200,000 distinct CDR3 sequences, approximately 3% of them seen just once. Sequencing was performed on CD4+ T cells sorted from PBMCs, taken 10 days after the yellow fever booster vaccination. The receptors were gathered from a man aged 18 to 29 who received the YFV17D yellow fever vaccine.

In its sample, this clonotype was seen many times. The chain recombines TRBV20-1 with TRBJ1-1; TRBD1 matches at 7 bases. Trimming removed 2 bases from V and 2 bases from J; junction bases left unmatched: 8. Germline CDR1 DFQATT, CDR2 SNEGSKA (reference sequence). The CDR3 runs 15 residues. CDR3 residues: CSARQGGSVNTEAFF. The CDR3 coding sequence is TGCAGTGCTAGACAAGGGGGCAGTGTAAACACTGAAGCTTTCTTT.

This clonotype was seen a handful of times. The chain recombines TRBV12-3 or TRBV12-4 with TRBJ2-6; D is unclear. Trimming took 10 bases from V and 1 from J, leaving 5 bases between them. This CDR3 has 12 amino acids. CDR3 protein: CATGSGANVLTF. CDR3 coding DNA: TGTGCCACTGGGTCTGGGGCCAACGTCCTGACTTTC.

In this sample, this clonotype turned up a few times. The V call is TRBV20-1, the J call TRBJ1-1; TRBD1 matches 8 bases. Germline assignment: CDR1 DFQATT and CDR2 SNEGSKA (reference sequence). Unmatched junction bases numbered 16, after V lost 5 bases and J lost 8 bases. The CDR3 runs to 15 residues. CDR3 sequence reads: CSAPPNRGSPLEAFF. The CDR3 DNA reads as TGCAGTGCTCCCCCTAACAGGGGGTCCCCCCTCGAAGCTTTCTTT.

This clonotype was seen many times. For the CDR3, the DNA is TGCAGTGCTAGCGCCCCCTCGACAGGGAGGAACACTGAAGCTTTCTTT. This gives the protein CSASAPSTGRNTEAFF. The chain carries TRBV20-1 and TRBJ1-1; 7 bases align to TRBD1. The CDR3 contains 16 residues. The V gene end was trimmed by 3 bases and the J gene end by 1 base; junction bases not matched to a gene: 11. The V gene's germline CDR1 is DFQATT and CDR2 SNEGSKA (reference sequence).

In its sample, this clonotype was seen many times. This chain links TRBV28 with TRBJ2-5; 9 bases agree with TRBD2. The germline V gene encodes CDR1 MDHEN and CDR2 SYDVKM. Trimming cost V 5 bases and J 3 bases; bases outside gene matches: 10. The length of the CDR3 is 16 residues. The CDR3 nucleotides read TGTGCCAGCAGTCGGGCTTGGGCTAGCGGGGAAGAGACCCAGTACTTC. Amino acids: CASSRAWASGEETQYF.

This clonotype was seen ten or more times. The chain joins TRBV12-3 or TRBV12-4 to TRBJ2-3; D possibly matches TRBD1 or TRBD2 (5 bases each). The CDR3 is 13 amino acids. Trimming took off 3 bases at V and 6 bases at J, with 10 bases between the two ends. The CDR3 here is CASSLGEGDTQYF. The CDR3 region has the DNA TGTGCCAGCAGTTTGGGGGAAGGTGATACGCAGTATTTT.

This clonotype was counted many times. The CDR3 here is CASSQDWDRESSMGTGELFF. CDR3 DNA sequence: TGCGCCAGCAGCCAAGATTGGGACAGGGAAAGTTCTATGGGCACCGGGGAGCTGTTTTTT. The V gene is TRBV4-1, the J gene TRBJ2-2; 9 bases line up with TRBD1. In germline, CDR1 is MGHRA, CDR2 YSYEKL. The ends lost 0 bases at V and 4 bases at J; junction bases unmatched: 15. CDR3 length: 20 amino acids.

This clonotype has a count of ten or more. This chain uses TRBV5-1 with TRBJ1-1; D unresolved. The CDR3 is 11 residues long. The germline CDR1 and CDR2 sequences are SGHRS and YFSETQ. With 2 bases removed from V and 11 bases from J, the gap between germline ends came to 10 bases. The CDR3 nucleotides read TGCGCCAGCAGCTTATTCGTTGGGGCTTTCTTT. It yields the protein CASSLFVGAFF.

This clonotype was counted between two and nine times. CDR3 DNA: TGTGCCAGCAGCCCCTTAGTTAACTATGGCTACACCTTC. Translation gives CASSPLVNYGYTF. This chain links TRBV6-5 with TRBJ1-2; D is unresolved. The CDR3 runs 13 residues. CDR1 and CDR2 from the germline V gene are MNHEY and SVGAGI. V lost 6 bases and J lost 1, with 9 bases in between.

The CDR3 DNA sequence: TGTGCCAGCAGAGAATCCGGAAACACCATATATTTT. The encoded protein is CASRESGNTIYF. The genes are TRBV7-2 and TRBJ1-3; D remains ambiguous. Germline V gene data show CDR1 as SGHTA and CDR2 as FQGNSA. V lost 6 bases and J lost 4, with 7 bases in between. CDR3 length: 12 residues.

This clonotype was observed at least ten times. This CDR3 is CASSLGGGRTDTQYF. In DNA form, the CDR3 reads TGTGCCAGCAGCCTAGGGGGGGGACGCACAGATACGCAGTATTTT. The rearrangement links TRBV7-2 to TRBJ2-3, with TRBD2 as a possible D gene (7 bases). Germline-derived CDR1 and CDR2 are SGHTA and FQGNSA. The CDR3 sequence is 15 residues long. V was trimmed by 5 bases and J by 1 base, leaving 13 bases between them.

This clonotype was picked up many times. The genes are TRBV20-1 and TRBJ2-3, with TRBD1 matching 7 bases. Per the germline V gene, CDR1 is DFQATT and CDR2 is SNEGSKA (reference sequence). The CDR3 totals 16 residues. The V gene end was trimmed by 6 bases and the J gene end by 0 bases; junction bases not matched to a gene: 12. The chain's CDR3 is CSARGLTGKSTDTQYF. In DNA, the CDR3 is TGCAGTGCCAGGGGGTTGACGGGGAAGAGCACAGATACGCAGTATTTT.

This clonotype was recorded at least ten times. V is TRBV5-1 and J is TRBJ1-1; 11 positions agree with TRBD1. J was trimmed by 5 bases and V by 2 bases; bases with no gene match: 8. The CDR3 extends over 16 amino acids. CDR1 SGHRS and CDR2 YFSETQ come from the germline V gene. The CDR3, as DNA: TGCGCCAGCAGCTTCGGACAGGGGGCCCTGGCGACTGAAGCTTTCTTT. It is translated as CASSFGQGALATEAFF.

The CDR3 loop reads CSVGAGDEQYV. CDR3 nucleotide sequence: TGCAGCGTTGGAGCAGGGGACGAGCAGTACGTC. The chain links TRBV29-1 to TRBJ2-7, with D possibly matching TRBD1 (6 bases). Per the germline V gene, CDR1 is SQVTM and CDR2 is ANQGSEA. This CDR3 spans 11 amino acids. V dropped 4 bases and J dropped 5 bases, with 9 bases sitting between them.

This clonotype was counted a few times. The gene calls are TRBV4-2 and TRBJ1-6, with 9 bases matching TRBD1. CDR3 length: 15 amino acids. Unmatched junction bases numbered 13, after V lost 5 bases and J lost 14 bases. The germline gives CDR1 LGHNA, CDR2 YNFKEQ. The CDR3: CASSETGTGLIALHF. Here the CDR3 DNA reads TGTGCCAGCAGCGAAACCGGGACAGGGTTGATAGCCCTCCACTTT.

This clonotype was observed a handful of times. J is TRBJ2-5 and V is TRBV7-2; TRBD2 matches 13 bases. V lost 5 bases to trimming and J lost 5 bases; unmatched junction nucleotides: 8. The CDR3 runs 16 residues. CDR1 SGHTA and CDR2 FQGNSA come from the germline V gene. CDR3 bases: TGTGCCAGCAGCCAGGCGTCGACTAGCGGGGGGGAGACCCAGTACTTC. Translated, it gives CASSQASTSGGETQYF.

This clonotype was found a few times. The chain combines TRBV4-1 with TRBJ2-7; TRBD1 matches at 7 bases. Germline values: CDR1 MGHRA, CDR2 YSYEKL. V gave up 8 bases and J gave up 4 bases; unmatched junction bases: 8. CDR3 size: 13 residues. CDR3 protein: CASRKTGEYEQYF. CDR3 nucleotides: TGCGCCAGCCGAAAAACAGGGGAATACGAGCAGTACTTC.

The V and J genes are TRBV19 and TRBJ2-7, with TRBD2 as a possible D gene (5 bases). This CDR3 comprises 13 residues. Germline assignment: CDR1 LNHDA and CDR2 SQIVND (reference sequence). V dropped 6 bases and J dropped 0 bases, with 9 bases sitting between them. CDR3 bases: TGTGCCAGTAGGGTCCGGGGCTCCTACGAGCAGTACTTC. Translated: CASRVRGSYEQYF.

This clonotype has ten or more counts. CDR3 bases: TGTGCCAGCAGTTTAGGTCTTTGGGGTTACACCGGGGAGCTGTTTTTT. This gives the protein CASSLGLWGYTGELFF. The chain carries TRBV28 and TRBJ2-2; D remains unclear. Looked up from germline, CDR1 is MDHEN and CDR2 is SYDVKM. The CDR3 is made up of 16 amino acids. V was clipped by 2 bases and J by 3 bases, with 13 bases between them.

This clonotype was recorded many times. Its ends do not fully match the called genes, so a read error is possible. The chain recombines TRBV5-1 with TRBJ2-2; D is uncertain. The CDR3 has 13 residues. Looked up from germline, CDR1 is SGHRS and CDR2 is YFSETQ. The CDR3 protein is CASSLGGTGELFF. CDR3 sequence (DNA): TGTGCCAGCAGCCTAGGTGGGACCGGGGAGCTGTTTTTT.

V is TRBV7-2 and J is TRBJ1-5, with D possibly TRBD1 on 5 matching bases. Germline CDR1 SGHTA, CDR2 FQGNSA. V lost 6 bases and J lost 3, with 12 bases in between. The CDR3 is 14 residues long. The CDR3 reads CASSQGALNQPQHF. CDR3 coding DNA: TGTGCCAGCAGTCAAGGGGCCCTCAATCAGCCCCAGCATTTT.

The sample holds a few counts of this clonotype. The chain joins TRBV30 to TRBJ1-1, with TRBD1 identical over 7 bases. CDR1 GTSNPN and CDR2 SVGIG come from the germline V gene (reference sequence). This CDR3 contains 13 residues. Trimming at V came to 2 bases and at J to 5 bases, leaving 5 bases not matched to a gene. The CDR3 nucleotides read TGTGCCTGGAGTAAACAGGGGAATACTGAAGCTTTCTTT. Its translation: CAWSKQGNTEAFF. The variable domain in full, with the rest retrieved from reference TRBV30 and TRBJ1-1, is SQTIHQWPATLVQPVGSPLSLECTVEGTSNPNLYWYRQAAGRGLQLLFYSVGIGQISSEVPQNLSASRPQDRQFILSSKKLLLSDSGFYLCAWSKQGNTEAFFGQGTRLTVV.

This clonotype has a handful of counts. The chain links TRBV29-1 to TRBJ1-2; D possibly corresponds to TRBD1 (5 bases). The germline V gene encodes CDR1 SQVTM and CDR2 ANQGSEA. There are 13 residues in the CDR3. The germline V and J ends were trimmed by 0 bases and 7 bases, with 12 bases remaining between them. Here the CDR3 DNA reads TGCAGCGTTGAAGATCGGGGCAGGTCTGGCTACACCTTC. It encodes CSVEDRGRSGYTF.

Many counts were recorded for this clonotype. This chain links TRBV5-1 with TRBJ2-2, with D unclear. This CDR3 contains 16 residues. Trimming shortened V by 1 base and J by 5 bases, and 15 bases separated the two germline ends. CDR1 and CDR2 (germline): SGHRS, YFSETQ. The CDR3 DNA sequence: TGCGCCAGCAGCTTGTCCGGGCAGAGGAGTACCGGGGAGCTGTTTTTT. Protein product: CASSLSGQRSTGELFF.

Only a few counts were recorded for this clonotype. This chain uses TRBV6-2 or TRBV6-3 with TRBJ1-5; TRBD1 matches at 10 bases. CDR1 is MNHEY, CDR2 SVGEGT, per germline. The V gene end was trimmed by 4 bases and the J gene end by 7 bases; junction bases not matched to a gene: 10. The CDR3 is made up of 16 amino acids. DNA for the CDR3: TGTGCCAGCAGTTCGGCCGGGACAGGGGAACAACAGCCCCAGCATTTT. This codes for CASSSAGTGEQQPQHF.

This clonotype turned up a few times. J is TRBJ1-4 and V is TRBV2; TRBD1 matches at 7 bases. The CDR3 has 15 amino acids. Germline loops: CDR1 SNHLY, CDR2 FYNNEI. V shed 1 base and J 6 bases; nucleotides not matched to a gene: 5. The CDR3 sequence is CASSEVRQGDEKLFF. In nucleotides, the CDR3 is TGTGCCAGCAGTGAAGTTAGACAGGGAGATGAAAAACTGTTTTTT.

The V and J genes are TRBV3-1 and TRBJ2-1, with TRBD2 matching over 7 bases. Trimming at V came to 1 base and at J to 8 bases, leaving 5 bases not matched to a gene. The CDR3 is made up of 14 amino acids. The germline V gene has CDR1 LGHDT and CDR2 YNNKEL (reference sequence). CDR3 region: CASSQVAGVDEQFF. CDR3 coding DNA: TGTGCCAGCAGCCAAGTCGCGGGGGTAGATGAGCAGTTCTTC.

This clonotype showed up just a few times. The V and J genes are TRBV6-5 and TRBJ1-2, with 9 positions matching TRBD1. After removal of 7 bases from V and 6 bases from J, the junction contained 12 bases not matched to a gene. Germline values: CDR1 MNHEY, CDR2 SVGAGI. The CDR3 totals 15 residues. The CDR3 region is CASMRRTGVYHGYTF. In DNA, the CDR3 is TGTGCCAGCATGAGGCGGACAGGGGTGTACCATGGCTACACCTTC.

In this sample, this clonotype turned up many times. CDR3 sequence (DNA): TGTGCCACCAGTGAGAGGATACAAACTTACGAGCAGTACGTC. It encodes CATSERIQTYEQYV. V is TRBV24-1 and J is TRBJ2-7; no definite D call. The CDR3 contains 14 residues. Trimming pared 4 bases from V and 4 bases from J, leaving 13 bases between. CDR1 is KGHDR, CDR2 SFDVKD, per germline.

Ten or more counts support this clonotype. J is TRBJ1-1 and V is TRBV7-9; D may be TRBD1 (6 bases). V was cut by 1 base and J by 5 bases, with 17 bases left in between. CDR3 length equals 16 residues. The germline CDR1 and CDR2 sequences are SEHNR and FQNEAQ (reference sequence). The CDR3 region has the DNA TGTGCCAGCAGCTTAGTTTCCCACAGGGAGGGGACTGAAGCTTTCTTT. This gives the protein CASSLVSHREGTEAFF.